The 9 T cell receptor beta chains in this list originate from one sample, sequenced in a study of blood T cell repertoires in COVID-19. Produced via immunoSEQ multiplex PCR; TCRdb's table is partial and in-frame only. The table records 50,000 to 65,000 clones, around 87% of them present only once. Sequenced input: peripheral blood. The receptors derive from a woman aged 80 or over with COVID-19, enrolled during active disease.

The rearrangement uses TRBV5-4 and TRBJ1-2; 8 bases align to TRBD1. The CDR3 has 12 residues. Germline lookup yields CDR1 SGHNT and CDR2 YYREEE (reference sequence). The V segment lost 4 bases and the J segment 6 bases; nucleotides outside the gene matches: 2. CDR3 coding DNA: TGTGCCAGCAGCCAGGGGGCCGATGGCTACACCTTC. Protein product: CASSQGADGYTF.

This clone appeared a single time. The chain joins TRBV18 to TRBJ1-5; possibly TRBD1 for D (5 bases). Germline V gene sequence: CDR1 KGHSH, CDR2 LQKENI. V lost 6 bases, J lost 4 bases, and 16 bases lay in between. The CDR3 extends over 15 amino acids. The CDR3 region is CASSDPERTNQPQHF. In DNA, the CDR3 is TGTGCCAGCTCGGACCCCGAAAGGACAAATCAGCCCCAGCATTTT.

The V and J genes are TRBV4-2 and TRBJ2-5, with D tentatively TRBD1 (6 bases). From germline, CDR1 is LGHNA and CDR2 YNFKEQ. V gave up 4 bases and J gave up 0 bases, with 18 bases separating them. This CDR3 comprises 17 residues. CDR3 in DNA: TGTGCCAGCAGCCCTGGTCGTGACAGGAGATACCAAGAGACCCAGTACTTC. This codes for CASSPGRDRRYQETQYF.

The chain links TRBV5-1 to TRBJ2-7; TRBD1 matches at 8 bases. The CDR3 runs to 14 residues. Germline loops: CDR1 SGHRS, CDR2 YFSETQ. After removal of 4 bases from V and 7 bases from J, the junction contained 10 bases not matched to a gene. CDR3 sequence (DNA): TGCGCCAGCAGCCCCTGGACAGGGTCGAGGGAGCAGTACTTC. This sequence encodes CASSPWTGSREQYF.

The chain carries TRBV11-2 and TRBJ1-4; TRBD1 matches at 9 bases. Germline V CDR1 and CDR2: SGHAT, FQNNGV. The CDR3 sequence is 15 residues long. V lost 5 bases and J lost 5; bases outside the gene matches: 6. CDR3 nucleotides: TGTGCCAGCAGCCCTGCCGGGACAGGGAATGAAAAACTGTTTTTT. Its translation is CASSPAGTGNEKLFF. Full variable domain (rest looked up from reference TRBV11-2 and TRBJ1-4): EAGVAQSPRYKIIEKRQSVAFWCNPISGHATLYWYQQILGQGPKLLIQFQNNGVVDDSQLPKDRFSAERLKGVDSTLKIQPAKLEDSAVYLCASSPAGTGNEKLFFGSGTQLSVL.

This rearrangement joins TRBV19 to TRBJ1-5, with D tentatively TRBD1 (5 bases). V was cut by 5 bases and J by 0 bases, with 11 bases left in between. The CDR3 runs 15 residues. Germline V gene data show CDR1 as LNHDA and CDR2 as SQIVND (reference sequence). The CDR3 nucleotides read TGTGCCAGTAGTCCACAGGTACCTAGCAATCAGCCCCAGCATTTT. This sequence encodes CASSPQVPSNQPQHF.

The chain combines TRBV15 with TRBJ1-4; D may be TRBD1 (5 bases). CDR3 size: 16 residues. The ends were cut back, 4 bases at V and 5 bases at J, with 17 bases in the middle. Germline CDR1 reads LNHNV; CDR2 reads YYDKDF (reference sequence). The CDR3 here is CATSTWGGGGNEKLFF. The CDR3 DNA is TGTGCCACCAGCACCTGGGGCGGGGGTGGAAATGAAAAACTGTTTTTT.

The rearrangement joins TRBV19 to TRBJ1-1; 7 positions agree with TRBD1. V trimming: 6 bases; J trimming: 0 bases; junction bases outside the gene matches: 7. CDR3 length equals 15 residues. Germline CDR1 and CDR2: LNHDA and SQIVND (reference sequence). CDR3 in amino acids: CASSIITGVNTEAFF. The CDR3 nucleotides read TGTGCCAGTAGCATTATCACAGGGGTGAACACTGAAGCTTTCTTT.

J is TRBJ2-2 and V is TRBV5-1; 16 nucleotides agree with TRBD2. The CDR3 extends over 16 amino acids. Looked up from germline, CDR1 is SGHRS and CDR2 is YFSETQ. V lost 3 bases, J lost 10 bases, and 6 bases stayed unmatched. The CDR3 sequence: CASSSGTSGGAEELFF. DNA of the CDR3: TGCGCCAGCAGCTCAGGGACTAGCGGGGGGGCCGAGGAGCTGTTTTTT.